The present entry profiles one T cell receptor beta chain with its context. What it recognizes is unknown. The table came from immunoSEQ multiplex PCR; TCRdb's copy has only in-frame clones and leaves some out. The table includes around 92,000 clones, roughly 95% detected once. The data originate from a study of OX40 agonist ivuxolimab in advanced cancers. In the study overall: Patients assigned to dose escalation were diagnosed with hepatocellular carcinoma, melanoma, renal cell or head and neck cancer. Three patients responded partially, comprising one with hepatocellular carcinoma and two with cutaneous melanoma.

Findings and limits, study-wide: Low normalized T-cell clonal expansion also characterized some of the nonresponders.

Germline lookup yields CDR1 SGHDT and CDR2 YYEEEE. The CDR3 covers 16 residues. V dropped 1 base and J dropped 1 base, with 15 bases sitting between them. The gene calls are TRBV5-6 and TRBJ2-7, with a weak D call TRBD1 (6 bases). Specimen: CD4+ or CD8+ T cells sorted from blood, collected in a trial of the OX40 agonist ivuxolimab. The TCR was taken from an adult with an advanced solid tumor such as melanoma, head and neck, liver or kidney cancer. Here the CDR3 reads CASSLWYRTASYEQYF. The CDR3 bases are TGTGCCAGCAGCTTGTGGTACAGGACAGCATCCTACGAGCAGTACTTC.